This T cell receptor (beta chain) appears in the sequencing data of a study of identifying expanded T cells in peripheral blood. General study findings and limits: Two-week clone count variance significantly increased as total template count grew.

The CDR3 runs 15 residues. Trimming took 6 bases from V and 7 from J, leaving 21 bases between them. The germline V gene has CDR1 MNHNY and CDR2 SVGAGI (reference sequence). This clone was counted once. Its matching antigen is unknown. Method: immunoSEQ multiplex PCR; TCRdb's copy keeps in-frame clones and lacks some. Among 85,000 to 90,000 clones listed, more than 75% were seen once. The sequenced material came from blood. The TCR comes from a person aged 18 to 69 in good health. V usage is TRBV6-6 and J usage is TRBJ2-5; the D gene is possibly TRBD2 (7 bases). Here the CDR3 reads CASRPTGGHVGTQYF. DNA for the CDR3: TGTGCCAGCAGGCCGACGGGGGGCCACGTGGGGACCCAGTACTTC.